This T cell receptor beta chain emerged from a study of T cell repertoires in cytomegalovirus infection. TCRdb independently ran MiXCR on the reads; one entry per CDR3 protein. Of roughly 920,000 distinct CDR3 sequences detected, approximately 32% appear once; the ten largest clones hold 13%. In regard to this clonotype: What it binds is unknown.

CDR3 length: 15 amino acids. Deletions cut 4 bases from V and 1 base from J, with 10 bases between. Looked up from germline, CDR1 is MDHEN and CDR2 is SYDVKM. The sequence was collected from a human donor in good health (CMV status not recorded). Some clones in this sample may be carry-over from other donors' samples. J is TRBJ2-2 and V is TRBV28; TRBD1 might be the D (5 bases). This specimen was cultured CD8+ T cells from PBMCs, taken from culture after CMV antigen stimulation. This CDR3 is CASSSRQLNTGELFF. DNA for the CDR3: TGTGCCAGCAGTTCGAGACAGTTGAACACCGGGGAGCTGTTTTTT.